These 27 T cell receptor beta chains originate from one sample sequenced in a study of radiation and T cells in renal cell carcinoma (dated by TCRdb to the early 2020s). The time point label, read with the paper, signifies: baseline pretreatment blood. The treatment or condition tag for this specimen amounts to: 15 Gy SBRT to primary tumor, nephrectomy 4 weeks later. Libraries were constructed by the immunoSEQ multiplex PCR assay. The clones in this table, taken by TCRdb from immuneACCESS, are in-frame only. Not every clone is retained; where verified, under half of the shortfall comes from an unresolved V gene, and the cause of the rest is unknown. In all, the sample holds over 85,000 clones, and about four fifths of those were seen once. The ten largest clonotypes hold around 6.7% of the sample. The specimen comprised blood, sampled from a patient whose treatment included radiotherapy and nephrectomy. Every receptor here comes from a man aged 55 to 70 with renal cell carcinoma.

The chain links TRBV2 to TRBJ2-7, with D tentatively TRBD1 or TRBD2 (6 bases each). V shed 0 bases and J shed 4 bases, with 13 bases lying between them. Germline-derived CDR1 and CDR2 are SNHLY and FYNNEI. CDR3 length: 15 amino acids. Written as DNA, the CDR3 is TGTGCCAGCAGTGAAGCGCTTACAGGGAGGTACGAGCAGTACTTC. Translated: CASSEALTGRYEQYF.

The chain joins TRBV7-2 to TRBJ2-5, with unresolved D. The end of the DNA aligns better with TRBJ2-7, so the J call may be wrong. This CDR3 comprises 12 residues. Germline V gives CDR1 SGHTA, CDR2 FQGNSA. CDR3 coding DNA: TGTGCCAGCAGCGGTCTAGCCTACGAGCAGTACTTC. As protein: CASSGLAYEQYF.

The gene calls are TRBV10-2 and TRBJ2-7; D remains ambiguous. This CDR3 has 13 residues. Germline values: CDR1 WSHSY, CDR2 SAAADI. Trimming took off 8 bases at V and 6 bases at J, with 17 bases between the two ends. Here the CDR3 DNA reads TGCGCCAGCTCAAAAACCCGCGGCAGCGAGCAGTACTTC. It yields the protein CASSKTRGSEQYF.

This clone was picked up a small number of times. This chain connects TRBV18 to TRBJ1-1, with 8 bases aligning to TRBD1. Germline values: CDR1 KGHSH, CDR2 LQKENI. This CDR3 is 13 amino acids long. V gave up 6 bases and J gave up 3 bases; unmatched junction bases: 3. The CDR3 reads CASSIQGDTEAFF. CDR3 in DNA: TGTGCCAGCTCTATACAGGGGGACACTGAAGCTTTCTTT.

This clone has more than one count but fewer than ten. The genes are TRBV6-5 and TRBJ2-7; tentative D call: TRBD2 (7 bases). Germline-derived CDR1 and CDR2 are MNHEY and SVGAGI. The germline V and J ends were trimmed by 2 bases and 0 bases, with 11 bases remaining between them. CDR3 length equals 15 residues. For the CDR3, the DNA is TGTGCCAGCAGTTACGAGGGGGGGAGCTCCTACGAGCAGTACTTC. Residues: CASSYEGGSSYEQYF.

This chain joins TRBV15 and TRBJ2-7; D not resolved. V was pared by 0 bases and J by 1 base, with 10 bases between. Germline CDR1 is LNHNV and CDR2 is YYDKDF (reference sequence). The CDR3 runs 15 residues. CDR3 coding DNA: TGTGCCACCAGCAGAGATCGGGCAGCGTCCTACGAGCAGTACTTC. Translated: CATSRDRAASYEQYF.

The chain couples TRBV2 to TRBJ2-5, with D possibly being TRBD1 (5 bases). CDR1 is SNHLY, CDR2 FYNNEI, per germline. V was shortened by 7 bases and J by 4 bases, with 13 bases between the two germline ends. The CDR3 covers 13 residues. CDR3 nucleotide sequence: TGTGCCAGCAAACCAGGGTCCAGAGAGACCCAGTACTTC. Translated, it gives CASKPGSRETQYF.

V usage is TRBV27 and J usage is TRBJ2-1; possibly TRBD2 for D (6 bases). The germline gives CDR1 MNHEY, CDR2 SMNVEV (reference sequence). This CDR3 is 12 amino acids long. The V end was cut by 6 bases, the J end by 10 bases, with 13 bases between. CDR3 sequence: CASRPAGYEQFF. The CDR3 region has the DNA TGTGCCAGCAGGCCTGCGGGGTACGAGCAGTTCTTC.

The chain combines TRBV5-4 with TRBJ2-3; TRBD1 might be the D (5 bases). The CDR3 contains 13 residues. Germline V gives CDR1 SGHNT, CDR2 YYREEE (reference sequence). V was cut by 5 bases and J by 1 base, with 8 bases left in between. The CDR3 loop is CASRGRGTDTQYF. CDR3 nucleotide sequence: TGTGCCAGCAGGGGGCGAGGCACAGATACGCAGTATTTT.

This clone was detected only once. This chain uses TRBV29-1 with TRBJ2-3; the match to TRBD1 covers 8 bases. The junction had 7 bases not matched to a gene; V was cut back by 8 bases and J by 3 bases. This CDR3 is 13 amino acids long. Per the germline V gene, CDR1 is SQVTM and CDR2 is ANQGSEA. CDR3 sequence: CSSGGAGTDTQYF. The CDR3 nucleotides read TGCAGCTCAGGGGGCGCGGGGACAGATACGCAGTATTTT.

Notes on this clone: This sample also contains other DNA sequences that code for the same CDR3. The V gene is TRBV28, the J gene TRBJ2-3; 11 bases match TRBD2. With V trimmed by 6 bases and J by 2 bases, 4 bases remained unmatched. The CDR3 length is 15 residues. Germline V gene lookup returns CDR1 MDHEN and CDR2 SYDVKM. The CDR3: CASSLGLAATDTQYF. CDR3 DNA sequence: TGTGCCAGCAGCCTGGGACTAGCGGCCACAGATACGCAGTATTTT.

The CDR3 loop is CASSQSNRYEQYF. The DNA of the CDR3 is TGCGCCAGCAGTCAATCGAACCGATACGAGCAGTACTTC. The chain recombines TRBV23-1 with TRBJ2-7; D gene uncertain. TRBV23-1 is an ORF for which the function is uncertain. The CDR3 runs to 13 residues. V shed 0 bases and J shed 4 bases, with 7 bases lying between them.

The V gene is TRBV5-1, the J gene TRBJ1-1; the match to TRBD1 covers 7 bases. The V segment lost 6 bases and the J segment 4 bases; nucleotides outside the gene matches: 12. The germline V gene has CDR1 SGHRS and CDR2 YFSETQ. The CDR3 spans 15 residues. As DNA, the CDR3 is TGCGCCAGCAAGACTCGACAGGGCTGGGGCACTGAAGCTTTCTTT. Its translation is CASKTRQGWGTEAFF.

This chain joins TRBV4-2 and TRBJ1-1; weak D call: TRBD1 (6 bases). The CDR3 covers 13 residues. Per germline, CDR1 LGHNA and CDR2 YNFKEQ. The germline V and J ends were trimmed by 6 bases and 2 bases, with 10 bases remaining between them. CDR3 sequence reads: CASRRGSNTEAFF. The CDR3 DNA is TGTGCCAGCAGGAGGGGGAGCAACACTGAAGCTTTCTTT.

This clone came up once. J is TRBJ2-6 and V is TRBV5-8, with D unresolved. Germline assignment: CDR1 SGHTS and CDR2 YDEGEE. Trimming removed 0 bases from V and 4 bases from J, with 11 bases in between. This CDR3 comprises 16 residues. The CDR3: CASSLVVGSGANVLTF. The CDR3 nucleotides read TGTGCCAGCAGCTTGGTAGTTGGTTCCGGGGCCAACGTCCTGACTTTC.

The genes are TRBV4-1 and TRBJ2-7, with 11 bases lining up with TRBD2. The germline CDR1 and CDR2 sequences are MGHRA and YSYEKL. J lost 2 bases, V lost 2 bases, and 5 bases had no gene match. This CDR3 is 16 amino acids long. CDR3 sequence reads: CASSQFKLAGAYEQYF. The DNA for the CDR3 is TGCGCCAGCAGCCAATTCAAACTAGCGGGAGCCTACGAGCAGTACTTC.

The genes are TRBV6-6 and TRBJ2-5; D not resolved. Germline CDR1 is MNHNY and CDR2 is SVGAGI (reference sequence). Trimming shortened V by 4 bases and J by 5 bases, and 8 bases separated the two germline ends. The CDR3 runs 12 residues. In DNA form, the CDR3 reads TGTGCCAGCAGTTCGAGAATTGAGACCCAGTACTTC. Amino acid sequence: CASSSRIETQYF.

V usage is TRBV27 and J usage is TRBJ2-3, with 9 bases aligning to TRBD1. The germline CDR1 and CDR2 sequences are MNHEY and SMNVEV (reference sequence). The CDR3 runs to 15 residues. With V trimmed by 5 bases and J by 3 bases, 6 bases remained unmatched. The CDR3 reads CASSVDRGETDTQYF. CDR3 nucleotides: TGTGCCAGCAGTGTGGACAGGGGAGAAACAGATACGCAGTATTTT.

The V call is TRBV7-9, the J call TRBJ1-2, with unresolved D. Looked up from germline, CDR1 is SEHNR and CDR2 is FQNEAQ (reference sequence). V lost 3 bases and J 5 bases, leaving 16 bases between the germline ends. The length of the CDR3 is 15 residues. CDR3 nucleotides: TGTGCCAGCAGCTTTTTCTCGGCCTCGGGGTATGGCTACACCTTC. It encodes CASSFFSASGYGYTF.

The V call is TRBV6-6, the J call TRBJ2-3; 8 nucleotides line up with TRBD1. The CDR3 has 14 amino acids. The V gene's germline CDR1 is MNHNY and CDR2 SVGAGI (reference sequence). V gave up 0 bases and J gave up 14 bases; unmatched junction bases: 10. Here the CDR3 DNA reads TGTGCCAGCAGTTACTCGAATGTGGGACAGGAAAGGTATTTT. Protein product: CASSYSNVGQERYF.

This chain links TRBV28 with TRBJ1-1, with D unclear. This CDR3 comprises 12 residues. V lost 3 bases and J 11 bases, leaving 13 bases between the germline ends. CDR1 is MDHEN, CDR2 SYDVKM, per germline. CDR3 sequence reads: CASSLDSRAAFF. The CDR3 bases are TGTGCCAGCAGTTTGGACTCCCGAGCGGCTTTCTTT.

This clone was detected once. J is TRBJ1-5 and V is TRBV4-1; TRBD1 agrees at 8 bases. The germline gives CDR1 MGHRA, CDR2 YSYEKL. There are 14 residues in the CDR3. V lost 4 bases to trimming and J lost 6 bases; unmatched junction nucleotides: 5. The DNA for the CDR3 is TGCGCCAGCAGCCCTCGACAGGGGAGTCAGCCCCAGCATTTT. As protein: CASSPRQGSQPQHF.

The CDR3 region is CASSSLAGLPSYEQYF. CDR3 nucleotides: TGTGCCAGCAGTTCGCTAGCGGGTCTTCCTTCCTACGAGCAGTACTTC. The chain recombines TRBV27 with TRBJ2-7, with 8 bases lining up with TRBD2. The ends lost 4 bases at V and 1 base at J; junction bases unmatched: 9. Germline loops: CDR1 MNHEY, CDR2 SMNVEV (reference sequence). The CDR3 consists of 16 residues.

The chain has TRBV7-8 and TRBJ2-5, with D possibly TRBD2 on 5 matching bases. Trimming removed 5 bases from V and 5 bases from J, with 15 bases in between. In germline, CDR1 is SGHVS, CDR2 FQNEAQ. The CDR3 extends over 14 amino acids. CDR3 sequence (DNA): TGTGCCAGCAGCCCCACGAGGGTGGAGGAGACCCAGTACTTC. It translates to CASSPTRVEETQYF.

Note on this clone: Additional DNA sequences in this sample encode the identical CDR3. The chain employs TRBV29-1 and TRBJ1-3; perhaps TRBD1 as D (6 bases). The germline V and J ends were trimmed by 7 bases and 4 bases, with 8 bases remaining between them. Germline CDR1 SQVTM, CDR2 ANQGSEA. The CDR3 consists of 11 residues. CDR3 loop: CSGGQGNTIYF. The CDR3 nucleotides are TGCAGCGGCGGACAGGGAAACACCATATATTTT.

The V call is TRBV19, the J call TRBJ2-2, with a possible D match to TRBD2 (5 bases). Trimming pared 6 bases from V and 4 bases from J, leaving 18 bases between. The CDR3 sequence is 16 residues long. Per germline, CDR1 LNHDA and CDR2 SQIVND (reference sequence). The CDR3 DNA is TGTGCCAGTAGCCGTGGCGGGCGGCCTGGCACCGGGGAGCTGTTTTTT. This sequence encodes CASSRGGRPGTGELFF.

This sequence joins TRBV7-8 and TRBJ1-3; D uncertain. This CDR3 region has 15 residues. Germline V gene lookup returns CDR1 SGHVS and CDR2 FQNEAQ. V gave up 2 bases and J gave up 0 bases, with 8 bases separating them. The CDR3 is CASSLYRDSGNTIYF. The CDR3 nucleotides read TGTGCCAGCAGCTTATACAGAGACTCTGGAAACACCATATATTTT.